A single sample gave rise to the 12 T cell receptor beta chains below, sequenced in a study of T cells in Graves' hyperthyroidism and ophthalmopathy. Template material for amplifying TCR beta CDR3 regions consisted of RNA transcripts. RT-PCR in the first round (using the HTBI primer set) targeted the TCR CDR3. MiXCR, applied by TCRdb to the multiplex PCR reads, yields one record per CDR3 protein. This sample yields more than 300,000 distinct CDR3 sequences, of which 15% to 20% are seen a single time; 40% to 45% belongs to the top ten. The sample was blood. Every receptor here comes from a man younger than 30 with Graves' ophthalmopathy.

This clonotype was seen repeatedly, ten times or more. The DNA for the CDR3 is TGCAGTGCTAGCGCGCTAGCGGGGATCACAGATACGCAGTATTTT. Translation: CSASALAGITDTQYF. The chain carries TRBV20-1 and TRBJ2-3; 9 positions agree with TRBD2. The CDR3 consists of 15 residues. Germline CDR1 is DFQATT and CDR2 is SNEGSKA (reference sequence). The V and J ends lost 3 bases and 2 bases, in that order; junction bases with no gene match: 6.

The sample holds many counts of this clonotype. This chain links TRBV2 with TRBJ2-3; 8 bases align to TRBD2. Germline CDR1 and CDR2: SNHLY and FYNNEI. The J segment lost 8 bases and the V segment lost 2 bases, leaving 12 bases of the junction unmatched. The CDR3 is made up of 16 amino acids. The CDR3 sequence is CASSELLGPGGSTQYF. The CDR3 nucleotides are TGTGCCAGCAGTGAATTGTTGGGGCCGGGAGGGTCTACGCAGTATTTT.

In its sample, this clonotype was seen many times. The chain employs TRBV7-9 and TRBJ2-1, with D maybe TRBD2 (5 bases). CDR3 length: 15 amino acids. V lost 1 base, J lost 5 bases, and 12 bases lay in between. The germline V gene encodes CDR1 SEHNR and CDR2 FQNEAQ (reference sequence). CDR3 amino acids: CASSLGTLFNNEQFF. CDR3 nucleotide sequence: TGTGCCAGCAGCTTAGGGACTCTTTTTAACAATGAGCAGTTCTTC.

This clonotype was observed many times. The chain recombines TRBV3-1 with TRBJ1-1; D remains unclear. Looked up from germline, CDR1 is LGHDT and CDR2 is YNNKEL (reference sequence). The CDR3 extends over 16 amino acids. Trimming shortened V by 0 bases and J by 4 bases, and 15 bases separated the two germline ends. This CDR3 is CASSQDFPGWGTEAFF. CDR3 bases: TGTGCCAGCAGCCAAGATTTCCCGGGTTGGGGCACTGAAGCTTTCTTT.

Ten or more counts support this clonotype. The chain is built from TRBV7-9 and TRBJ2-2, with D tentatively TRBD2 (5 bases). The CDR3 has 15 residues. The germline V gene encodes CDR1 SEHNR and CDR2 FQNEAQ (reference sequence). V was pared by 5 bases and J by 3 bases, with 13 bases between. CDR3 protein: CASSQARGYTGELFF. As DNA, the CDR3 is TGTGCCAGCAGCCAAGCACGAGGGTACACCGGGGAGCTGTTTTTT.

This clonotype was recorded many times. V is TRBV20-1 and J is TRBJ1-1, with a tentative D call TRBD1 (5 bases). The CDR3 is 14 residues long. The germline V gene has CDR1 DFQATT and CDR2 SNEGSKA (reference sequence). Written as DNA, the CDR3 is TGCAGCTCCCGGGGGACCGCGGACGCTTCGGCGGCTTTCTTT. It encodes CSSRGTADASAAFF.

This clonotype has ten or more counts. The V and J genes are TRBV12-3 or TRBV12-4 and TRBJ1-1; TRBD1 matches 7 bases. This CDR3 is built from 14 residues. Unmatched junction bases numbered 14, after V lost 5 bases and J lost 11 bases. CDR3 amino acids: CASSDTGARWVAFF. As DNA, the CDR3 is TGTGCCAGCAGTGACACAGGGGCCCGATGGGTCGCTTTCTTT.

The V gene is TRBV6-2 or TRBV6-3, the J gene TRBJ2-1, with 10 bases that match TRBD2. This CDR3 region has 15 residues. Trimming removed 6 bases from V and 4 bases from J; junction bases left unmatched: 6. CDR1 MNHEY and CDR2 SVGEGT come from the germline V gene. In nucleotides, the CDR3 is TGTGCCAGCAGAGACGGACTAGCGGAATACAATGAGCAGTTCTTC. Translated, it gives CASRDGLAEYNEQFF.

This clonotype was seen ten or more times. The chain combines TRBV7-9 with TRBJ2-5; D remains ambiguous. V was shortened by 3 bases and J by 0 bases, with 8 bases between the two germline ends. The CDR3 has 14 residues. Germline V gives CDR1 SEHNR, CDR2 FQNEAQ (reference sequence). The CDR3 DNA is TGTGCCAGCAGCTTCGGCGGTTACCAAGAGACCCAGTACTTC. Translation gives CASSFGGYQETQYF.

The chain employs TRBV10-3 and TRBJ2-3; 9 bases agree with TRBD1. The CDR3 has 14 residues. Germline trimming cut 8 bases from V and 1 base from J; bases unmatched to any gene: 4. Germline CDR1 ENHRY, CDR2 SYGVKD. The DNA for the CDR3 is TGTGCCATCGGGACAGGGTATGGCACAGATACGCAGTATTTT. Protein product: CAIGTGYGTDTQYF.

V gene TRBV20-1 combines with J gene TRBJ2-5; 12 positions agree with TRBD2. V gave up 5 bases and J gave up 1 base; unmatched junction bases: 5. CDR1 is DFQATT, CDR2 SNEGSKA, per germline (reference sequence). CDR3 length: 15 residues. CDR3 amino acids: CSAETSGGFQETQYF. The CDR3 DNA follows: TGCAGTGCTGAGACTAGCGGGGGTTTCCAAGAGACCCAGTACTTC.

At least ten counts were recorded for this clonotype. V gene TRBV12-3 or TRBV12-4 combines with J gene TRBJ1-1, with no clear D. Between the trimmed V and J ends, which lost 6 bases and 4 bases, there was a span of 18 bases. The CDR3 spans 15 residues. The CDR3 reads CASSNREEGVTEAFF. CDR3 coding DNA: TGTGCCAGCAGCAATCGGGAAGAGGGAGTCACTGAAGCTTTCTTT.